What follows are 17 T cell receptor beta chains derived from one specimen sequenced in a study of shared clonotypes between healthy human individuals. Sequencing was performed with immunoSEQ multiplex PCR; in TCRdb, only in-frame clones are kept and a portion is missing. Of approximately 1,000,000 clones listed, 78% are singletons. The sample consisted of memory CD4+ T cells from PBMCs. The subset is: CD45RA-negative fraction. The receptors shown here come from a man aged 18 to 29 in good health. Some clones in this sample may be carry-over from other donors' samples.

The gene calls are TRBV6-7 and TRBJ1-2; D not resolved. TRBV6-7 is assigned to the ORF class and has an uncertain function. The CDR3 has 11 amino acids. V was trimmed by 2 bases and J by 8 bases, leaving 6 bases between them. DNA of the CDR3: TGTGCCAGCAGTTACGATGGGGGCTACACCTTC. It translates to CASSYDGGYTF.

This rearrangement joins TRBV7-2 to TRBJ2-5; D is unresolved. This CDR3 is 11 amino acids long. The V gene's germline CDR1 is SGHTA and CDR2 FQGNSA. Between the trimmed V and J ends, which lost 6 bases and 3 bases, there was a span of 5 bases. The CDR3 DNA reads TGTGCCAGCAGTGAAGAAGAGACCCAGTACTTC. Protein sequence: CASSEEETQYF.

DNA for the CDR3: TGTGCCAGCAGCTCCCAGGGGGGGGCGGAGTACGAGCAGTACTTC. Translating it yields CASSSQGGAEYEQYF. The chain couples TRBV7-3 to TRBJ2-7, with D perhaps assigned TRBD1 or TRBD2 (7 bases each). Germline-derived CDR1 and CDR2 are SGHTA and FQGTGA. The V gene lost 4 bases and the J gene lost 4 bases, with 17 bases spanning the gap. The CDR3 has 15 amino acids.

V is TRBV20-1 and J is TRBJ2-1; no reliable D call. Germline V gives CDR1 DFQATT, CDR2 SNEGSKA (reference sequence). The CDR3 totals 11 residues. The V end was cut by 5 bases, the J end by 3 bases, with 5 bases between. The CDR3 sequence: CSAPNYNEQFF. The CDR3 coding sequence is TGCAGTGCTCCCAACTACAATGAGCAGTTCTTC.

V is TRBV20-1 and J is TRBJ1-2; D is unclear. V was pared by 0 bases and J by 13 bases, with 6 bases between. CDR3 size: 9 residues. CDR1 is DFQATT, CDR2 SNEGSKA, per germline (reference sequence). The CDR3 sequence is CSARDWATF. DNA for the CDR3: TGCAGTGCTAGAGATTGGGCCACCTTC.

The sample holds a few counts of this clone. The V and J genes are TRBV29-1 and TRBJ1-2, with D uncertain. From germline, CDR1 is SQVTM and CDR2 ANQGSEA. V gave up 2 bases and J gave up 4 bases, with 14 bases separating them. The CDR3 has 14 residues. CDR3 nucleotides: TGCAGCGTTGAATCTTCCCAGACGCTCTATGGCTACACCTTC. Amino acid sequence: CSVESSQTLYGYTF. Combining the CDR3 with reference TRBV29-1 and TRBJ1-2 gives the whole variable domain SAVISQKPSRDICQRGTSLTIQCQVDSQVTMMFWYRQQPGQSLTLIATANQGSEATYESGFVIDKFPISRPNLTFSTLTVSNMSPEDSSIYLCSVESSQTLYGYTFGSGTRLTVV.

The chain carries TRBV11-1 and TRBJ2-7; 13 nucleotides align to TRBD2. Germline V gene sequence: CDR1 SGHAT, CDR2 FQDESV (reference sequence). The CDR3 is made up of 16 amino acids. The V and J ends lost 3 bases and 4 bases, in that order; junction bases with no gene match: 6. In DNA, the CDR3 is TGTGCCAGCAGCTTGGAGACTAGCGGGAGGAGGTACGAGCAGTACTTC. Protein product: CASSLETSGRRYEQYF.

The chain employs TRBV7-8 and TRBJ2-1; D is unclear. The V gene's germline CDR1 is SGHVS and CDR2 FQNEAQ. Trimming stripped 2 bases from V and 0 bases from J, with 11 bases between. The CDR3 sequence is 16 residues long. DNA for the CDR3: TGTGCCAGCAGCTTAAAACTTAAGAGCTCCTACAATGAGCAGTTCTTC. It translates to CASSLKLKSSYNEQFF.

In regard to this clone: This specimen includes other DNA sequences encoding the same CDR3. CDR3 region: CSVVSGANVLTF. Here the CDR3 DNA reads TGCAGCGTTGTGTCTGGGGCCAACGTCCTGACTTTC. V is TRBV29-1 and J is TRBJ2-6, with D unresolved. The V gene lost 4 bases and the J gene lost 1 base, with 2 bases spanning the gap. Germline CDR1 SQVTM, CDR2 ANQGSEA. The CDR3 runs 12 residues.

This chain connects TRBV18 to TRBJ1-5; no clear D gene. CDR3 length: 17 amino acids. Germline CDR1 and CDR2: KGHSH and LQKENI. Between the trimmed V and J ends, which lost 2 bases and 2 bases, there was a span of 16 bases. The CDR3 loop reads CASSPSSVTQGNQPQHF. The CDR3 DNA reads TGTGCCAGCTCACCAAGTTCAGTGACGCAAGGCAATCAGCCCCAGCATTTT.

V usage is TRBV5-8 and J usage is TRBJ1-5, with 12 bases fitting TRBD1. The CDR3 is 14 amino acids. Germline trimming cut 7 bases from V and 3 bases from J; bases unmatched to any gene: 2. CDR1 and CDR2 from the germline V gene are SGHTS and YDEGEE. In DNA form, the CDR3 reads TGTGCCAGCGGGACAGGGGGCCTCAATCAGCCCCAGCATTTT. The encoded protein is CASGTGGLNQPQHF.

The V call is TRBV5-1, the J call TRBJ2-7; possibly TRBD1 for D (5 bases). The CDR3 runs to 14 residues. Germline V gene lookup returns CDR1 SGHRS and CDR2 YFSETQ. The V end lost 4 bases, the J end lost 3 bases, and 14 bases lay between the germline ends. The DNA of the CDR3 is TGCGCCAGCAGCCCAGCAGGGAAGTACTACGAGCAGTACTTC. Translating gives CASSPAGKYYEQYF.

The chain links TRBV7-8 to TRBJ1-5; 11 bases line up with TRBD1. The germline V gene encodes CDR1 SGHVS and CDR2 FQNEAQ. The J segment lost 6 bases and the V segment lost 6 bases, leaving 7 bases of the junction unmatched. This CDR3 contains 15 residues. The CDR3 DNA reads TGTGCCAGCAGTCGGACAGGGGGCGCAGGTCAGCCCCAGCATTTT. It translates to CASSRTGGAGQPQHF.

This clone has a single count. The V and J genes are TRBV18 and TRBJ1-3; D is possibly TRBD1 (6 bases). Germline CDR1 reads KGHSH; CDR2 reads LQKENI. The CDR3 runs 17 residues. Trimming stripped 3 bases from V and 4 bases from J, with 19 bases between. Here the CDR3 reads CASSPTGPATAGNTIYF. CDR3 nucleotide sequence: TGTGCCAGCTCACCGACAGGTCCCGCTACGGCCGGAAACACCATATATTTT.

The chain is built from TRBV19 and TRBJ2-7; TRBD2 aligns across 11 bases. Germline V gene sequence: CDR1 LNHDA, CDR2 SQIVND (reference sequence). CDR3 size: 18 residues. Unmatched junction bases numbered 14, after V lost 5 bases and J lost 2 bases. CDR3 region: CASSRPGLAGLFPYEQYF. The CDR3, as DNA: TGTGCCAGTAGTCGCCCCGGACTAGCGGGCCTATTTCCCTACGAGCAGTACTTC.

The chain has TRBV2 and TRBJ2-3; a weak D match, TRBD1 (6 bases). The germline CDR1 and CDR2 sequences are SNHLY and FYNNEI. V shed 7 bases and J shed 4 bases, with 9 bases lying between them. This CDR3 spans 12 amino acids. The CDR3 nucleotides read TGTGCCAGCAAAGGGGGTGCAGATACGCAGTATTTT. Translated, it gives CASKGGADTQYF.

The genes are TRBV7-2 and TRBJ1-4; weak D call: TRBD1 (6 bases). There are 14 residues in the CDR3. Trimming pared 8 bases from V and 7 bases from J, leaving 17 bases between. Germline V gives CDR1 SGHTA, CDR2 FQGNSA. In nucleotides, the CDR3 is TGTGCCAGCTCCCATGCCAGGGGTTCTGAAAAACTGTTTTTT. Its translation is CASSHARGSEKLFF.